This T cell receptor (beta chain) derives from a study of blood T cell repertoires in COVID-19. This clone came up once. Per germline, CDR1 LNHDA and CDR2 SQIVND (reference sequence). The CDR3 is made up of 16 amino acids. V lost 3 bases and J lost 2; bases outside the gene matches: 7. Profiling relied on immunoSEQ multiplex PCR, and the TCRdb table lists in-frame clones only, not all of them. Of some 490,000 clones listed, 80% to 90% are singletons. Material: PBMCs or T cells enriched from blood (not recorded which). This sequence joins TRBV19 and TRBJ2-1, with TRBD2 matching 7 bases. This clonotype originated in a woman aged 60-75 years who had recovered from COVID-19. The CDR3 DNA follows: TGTGCCAGTAGTATTTCCTGGGGGGGGACCTACAATGAGCAGTTCTTC. Translated: CASSISWGGTYNEQFF.